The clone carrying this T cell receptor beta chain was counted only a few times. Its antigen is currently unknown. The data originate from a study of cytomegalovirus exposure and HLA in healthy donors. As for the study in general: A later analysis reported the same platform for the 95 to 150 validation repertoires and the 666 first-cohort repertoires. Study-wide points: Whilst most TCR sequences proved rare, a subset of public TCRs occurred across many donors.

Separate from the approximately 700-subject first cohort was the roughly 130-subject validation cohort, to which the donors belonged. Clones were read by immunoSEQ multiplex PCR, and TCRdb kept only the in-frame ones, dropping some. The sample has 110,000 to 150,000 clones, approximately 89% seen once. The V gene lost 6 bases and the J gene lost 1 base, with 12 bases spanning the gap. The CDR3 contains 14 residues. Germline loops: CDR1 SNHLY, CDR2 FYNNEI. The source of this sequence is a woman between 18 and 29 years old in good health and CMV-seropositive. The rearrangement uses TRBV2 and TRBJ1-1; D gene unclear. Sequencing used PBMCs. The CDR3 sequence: CASRTLQANTEAFF. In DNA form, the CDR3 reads TGTGCCAGCAGGACCCTTCAGGCGAACACTGAAGCTTTCTTT.